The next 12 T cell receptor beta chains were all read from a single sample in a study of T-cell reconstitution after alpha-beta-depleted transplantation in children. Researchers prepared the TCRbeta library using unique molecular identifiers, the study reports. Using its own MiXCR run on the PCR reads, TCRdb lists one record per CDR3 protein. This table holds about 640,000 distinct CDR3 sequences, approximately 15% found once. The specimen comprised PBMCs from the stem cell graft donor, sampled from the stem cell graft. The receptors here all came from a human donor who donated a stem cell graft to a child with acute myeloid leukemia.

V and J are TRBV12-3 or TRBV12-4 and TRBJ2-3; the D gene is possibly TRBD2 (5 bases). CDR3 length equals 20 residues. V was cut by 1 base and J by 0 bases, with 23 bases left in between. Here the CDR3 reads CASSLGTSHFMSSSTDTQYF. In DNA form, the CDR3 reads TGTGCCAGCAGTTTAGGGACTTCCCATTTCATGTCATCTAGCACAGATACGCAGTATTTT.

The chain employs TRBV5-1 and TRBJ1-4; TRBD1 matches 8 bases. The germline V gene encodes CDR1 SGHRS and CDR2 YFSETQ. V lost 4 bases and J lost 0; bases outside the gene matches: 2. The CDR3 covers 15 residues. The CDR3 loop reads CASSPGGSTNEKLFF. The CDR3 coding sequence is TGCGCCAGCAGCCCAGGGGGCTCAACTAATGAAAAACTGTTTTTT.

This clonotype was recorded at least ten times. CDR3 DNA: TGTGCCAGCAGTTATGAGACAGGGTGGGCCAATGAGCAGTTCTTC. Amino acids: CASSYETGWANEQFF. This sequence joins TRBV6-5 and TRBJ2-1; 7 bases align to TRBD1. With V trimmed by 3 bases and J by 6 bases, 8 bases remained unmatched. The CDR3 runs 15 residues. Germline lookup yields CDR1 MNHEY and CDR2 SVGAGI.

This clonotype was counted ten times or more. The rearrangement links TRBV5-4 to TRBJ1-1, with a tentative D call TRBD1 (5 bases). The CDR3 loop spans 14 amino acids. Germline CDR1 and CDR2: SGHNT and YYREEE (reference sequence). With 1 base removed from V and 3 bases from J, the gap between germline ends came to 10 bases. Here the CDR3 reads CASSLTAGDTEAFF. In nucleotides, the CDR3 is TGTGCCAGCAGCTTGACAGCGGGGGACACTGAAGCTTTCTTT.

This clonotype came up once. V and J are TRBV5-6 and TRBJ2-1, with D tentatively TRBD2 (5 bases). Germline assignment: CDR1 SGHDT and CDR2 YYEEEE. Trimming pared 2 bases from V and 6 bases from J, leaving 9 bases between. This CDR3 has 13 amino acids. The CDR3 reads CASSFLRGNEQFF. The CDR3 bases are TGTGCCAGCAGCTTCCTACGGGGCAATGAGCAGTTCTTC.

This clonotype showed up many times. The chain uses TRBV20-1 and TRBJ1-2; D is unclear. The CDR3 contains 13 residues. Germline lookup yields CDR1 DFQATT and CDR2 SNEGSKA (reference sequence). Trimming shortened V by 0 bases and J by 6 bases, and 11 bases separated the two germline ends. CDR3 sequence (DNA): TGCAGTGCTAGAGACCCTTTGCTTAATGGCTACACCTTC. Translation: CSARDPLLNGYTF.

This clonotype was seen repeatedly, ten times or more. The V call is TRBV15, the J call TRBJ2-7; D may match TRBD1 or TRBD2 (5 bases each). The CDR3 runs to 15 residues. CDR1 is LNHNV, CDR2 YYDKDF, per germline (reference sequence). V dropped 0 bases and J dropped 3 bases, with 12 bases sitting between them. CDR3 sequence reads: CATSRDRGANYEQYF. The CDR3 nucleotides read TGTGCCACCAGCAGAGATCGAGGGGCTAACTACGAGCAGTACTTC.

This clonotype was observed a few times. Here the CDR3 reads CSALSQSSYEQYV. For the CDR3, the DNA is TGCAGTGCTCTTTCACAGAGCTCCTACGAGCAGTACGTC. The rearrangement uses TRBV20-1 and TRBJ2-7; D remains unclear. Germline values: CDR1 DFQATT, CDR2 SNEGSKA (reference sequence). This CDR3 comprises 13 residues. V gave up 5 bases and J gave up 0 bases, with 11 bases separating them.

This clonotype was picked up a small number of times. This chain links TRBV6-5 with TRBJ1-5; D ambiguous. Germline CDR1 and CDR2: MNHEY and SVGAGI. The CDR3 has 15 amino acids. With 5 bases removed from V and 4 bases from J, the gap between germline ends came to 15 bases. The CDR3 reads CASSTDGLPNQPQHF. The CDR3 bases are TGTGCCAGCAGTACCGATGGACTACCGAATCAGCCCCAGCATTTT.

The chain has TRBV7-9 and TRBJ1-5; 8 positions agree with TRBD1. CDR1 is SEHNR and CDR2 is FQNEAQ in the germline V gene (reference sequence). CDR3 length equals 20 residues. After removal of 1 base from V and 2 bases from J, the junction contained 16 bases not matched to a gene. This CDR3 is CASSLGAGGDRRMGNQPQHF. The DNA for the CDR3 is TGTGCCAGCAGCTTAGGTGCAGGGGGCGATAGAAGGATGGGCAATCAGCCCCAGCATTTT.

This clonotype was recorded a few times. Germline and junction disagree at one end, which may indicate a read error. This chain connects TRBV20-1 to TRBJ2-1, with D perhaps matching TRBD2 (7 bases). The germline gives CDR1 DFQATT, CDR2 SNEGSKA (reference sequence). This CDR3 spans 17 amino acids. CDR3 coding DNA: TGCTGTGCTAGAGGGGCAGGGGAGGGTAAACCTTACAATGAGCAGTTCTTC. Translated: CCARGAGEGKPYNEQFF.

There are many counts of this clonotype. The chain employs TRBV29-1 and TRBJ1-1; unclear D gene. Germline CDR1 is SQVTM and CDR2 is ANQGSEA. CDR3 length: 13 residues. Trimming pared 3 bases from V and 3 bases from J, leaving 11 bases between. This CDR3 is CSVDRVFHTEAFF. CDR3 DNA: TGCAGCGTTGACCGTGTCTTTCACACTGAAGCTTTCTTT.